The 27 T cell receptor beta chains in this list originate from one sample, sequenced in a study of monozygotic twins with inflammatory bowel disease. Reanalyzing the 5' RACE reads, TCRdb keeps one entry per CDR3 protein, without DNA. This sample lists over 110,000 distinct CDR3 sequences; its ten largest clones have 2% to 3%. The sample taken for sequencing was blood. Receptor source: a human donor with ulcerative colitis or Crohn's disease, or a healthy co-twin of an affected twin (not recorded which).

V gene TRBV28 combines with J gene TRBJ2-7; the D gene TCRdb calls, TRBD2, cannot be checked with no DNA. Germline CDR1 and CDR2: MDHEN and SYDVKM. The CDR3 sequence is 14 residues long. CDR3 loop: CASSFAAEAYEQYF.

The rearrangement uses TRBV28 and TRBJ2-5; absent DNA, TCRdb's TRBD2 call cannot be checked. The CDR3 extends over 17 amino acids. The germline CDR1 and CDR2 sequences are MDHEN and SYDVKM. The chain's CDR3 is CASSLMPRGAMIETQYF.

V usage is TRBV5-1 and J usage is TRBJ1-1. Germline V lookup: CDR1 SGHRS, CDR2 YFSETQ. CDR3 size: 13 residues. The CDR3 loop reads CAGSPLGVTEAFF. Full variable domain (rest looked up from reference TRBV5-1 and TRBJ1-1): KAGVTQTPRYLIKTRGQQVTLSCSPISGHRSVSWYQQTPGQGLQFLFEYFSETQRNKGNFPGRFSGRQFSNSRSEMNVSTLELGDSALYLCAGSPLGVTEAFFGQGTRLTVV.

The V call is TRBV5-1, the J call TRBJ1-4; TCRdb returns TRBD1, unconfirmable since there is no DNA. The CDR3 consists of 17 residues. Germline V gives CDR1 SGHRS, CDR2 YFSETQ. CDR3: CASSGRVQMGANEKLFF.

The chain is built from TRBV5-1 and TRBJ1-5; TCRdb's D call, TRBD1, is unchecked because there is no DNA. Germline assignment: CDR1 SGHRS and CDR2 YFSETQ. The CDR3 length is 14 residues. The CDR3 loop reads CASSLWDSNQPQHF.

The V gene is TRBV30, the J gene TRBJ2-5; no DNA is available, so the TRBD1 call from TCRdb remains unchecked. CDR1 GTSNPN and CDR2 SVGIG come from the germline V gene (reference sequence). There are 16 residues in the CDR3. Here the CDR3 reads CAWSGHAGTRVGTQYF.

The rearrangement links TRBV15 to TRBJ1-2. This CDR3 is 16 amino acids long. Germline V lookup: CDR1 LNHNV, CDR2 YYDKDF (reference sequence). CDR3 region: CATSRPRSDGHYGYTF. Drawing the rest from reference TRBV15 and TRBJ1-2, the complete variable domain is DAMVIQNPRYQVTQFGKPVTLSCSQTLNHNVMYWYQQKSSQAPKLLFHYYDKDFNNEADTPDNFQSRRPNTSFCFLDIRSPGLGDTAMYLCATSRPRSDGHYGYTFGSGTRLTVV.

The chain employs TRBV10-1 and TRBJ2-3; TCRdb gives TRBD1 as the D gene, but with no DNA this cannot be confirmed. The germline V gene encodes CDR1 WNHNN and CDR2 SYGVQD (reference sequence). CDR3 size: 15 residues. The CDR3 spells CASSEGRGRTDTQYF.

The chain employs TRBV7-2 and TRBJ1-2; TCRdb gives TRBD1 as the D gene, but with no DNA this cannot be confirmed. The germline gives CDR1 SGHTA, CDR2 FQGNSA. The CDR3 loop spans 13 amino acids. The CDR3 protein is CASSLDRVYGYTF. The full variable domain, rest sourced from reference TRBV7-2 and TRBJ1-2, is GAGVSQSPSNKVTEKGKDVELRCDPISGHTALYWYRQSLGQGLEFLIYFQGNSAPDKSGLPSDRFSAERTGGSVSTLTIQRTQQEDSAVYLCASSLDRVYGYTFGSGTRLTVV.

The chain recombines TRBV12-3 or TRBV12-4 with TRBJ2-7. This CDR3 is built from 14 residues. This chain's CDR3 is CASSLSHGSYEQYF.

The chain carries TRBV4-3 and TRBJ1-4. The CDR3 sequence is 17 residues long. Germline V gene data show CDR1 as LGHNA and CDR2 as YSLEER. CDR3 loop: CASSQGGPTGTNEKLFF.

V gene TRBV4-3 combines with J gene TRBJ2-3; TCRdb returns TRBD1, unconfirmable since there is no DNA. This CDR3 contains 18 residues. Germline V gene lookup returns CDR1 LGHNA and CDR2 YSLEER. CDR3 amino acids: CASSQDLNRSPGGDTQYF.

The gene calls are TRBV5-1 and TRBJ2-1. Germline CDR1 reads SGHRS; CDR2 reads YFSETQ. The CDR3 extends over 13 amino acids. The chain's CDR3 is CASSLALSNEQFF.

The chain recombines TRBV20-1 with TRBJ1-1; TCRdb's D call of TRBD1 is untestable without DNA. Germline CDR1 and CDR2: DFQATT and SNEGSKA (reference sequence). The CDR3 covers 13 residues. CDR3 residues: CSARVGGVGEAFF.

The chain is built from TRBV12-3 or TRBV12-4 and TRBJ1-3; the D gene TCRdb calls, TRBD1, cannot be checked with no DNA. The CDR3 length is 14 residues. The CDR3 loop reads CASSHRTGRDTIYF.

The V and J genes are TRBV7-2 and TRBJ2-5. Germline V gene data show CDR1 as SGHTA and CDR2 as FQGNSA. There are 12 residues in the CDR3. The CDR3: CASSQMGETQYF.

The chain employs TRBV7-2 and TRBJ2-3; TCRdb designates TRBD2, a call that cannot be tested without DNA. CDR1 is SGHTA and CDR2 is FQGNSA in the germline V gene. This CDR3 contains 13 residues. The CDR3 region is CASRTSGGDTQYF.

V is TRBV5-1 and J is TRBJ2-1; TCRdb picks TRBD2, but there is no DNA to check that call. Germline V gives CDR1 SGHRS, CDR2 YFSETQ. This CDR3 comprises 14 residues. CDR3 sequence reads: CASTLAGGYNEQFF. Based on the CDR3 plus reference TRBV5-1 and TRBJ2-1, the full variable domain is KAGVTQTPRYLIKTRGQQVTLSCSPISGHRSVSWYQQTPGQGLQFLFEYFSETQRNKGNFPGRFSGRQFSNSRSEMNVSTLELGDSALYLCASTLAGGYNEQFFGPGTRLTVL.

The rearrangement links TRBV24-1 to TRBJ1-6. The CDR3 loop spans 15 amino acids. Germline CDR1 reads KGHDR; CDR2 reads SFDVKD. CDR3 sequence: CATMGRRLVNSPLHF.

The chain employs TRBV18 and TRBJ1-1; without DNA, the TCRdb call of TRBD1 cannot be checked. Germline lookup yields CDR1 KGHSH and CDR2 LQKENI. CDR3 length equals 16 residues. This chain's CDR3 is CASSLRAPGQGSGAFF.

V usage is TRBV5-1 and J usage is TRBJ1-4. From germline, CDR1 is SGHRS and CDR2 YFSETQ. The CDR3 runs to 13 residues. CDR3 loop: CASSLAGREKLFF.

The V and J genes are TRBV20-1 and TRBJ2-1; lacking DNA, the TRBD2 call made by TCRdb goes unchecked. CDR1 is DFQATT, CDR2 SNEGSKA, per germline (reference sequence). This CDR3 is built from 12 residues. This CDR3 reads CSASRDFYEQFF.

This chain links TRBV6-5 with TRBJ2-7; the TCRdb call, TRBD2, lacks DNA for checking. CDR1 MNHEY and CDR2 SVGAGI come from the germline V gene. The CDR3 is 16 amino acids. Here the CDR3 reads CASSYQTSGGAGEQYF.

V gene TRBV6-6 combines with J gene TRBJ2-7; TCRdb's D call of TRBD1 is untestable without DNA. The CDR3 is 14 amino acids. The germline V gene encodes CDR1 MNHNY and CDR2 SVGAGI (reference sequence). CDR3 amino acids: CASSNGQISYEQYF.

The chain has TRBV5-4 and TRBJ1-2; TCRdb's D call, TRBD1, is unchecked because there is no DNA. The CDR3 consists of 14 residues. Per the germline V gene, CDR1 is SGHNT and CDR2 is YYREEE (reference sequence). The CDR3: CASSIPEGSDGYTF.

This chain's CDR3 is CSVERGFSYNEQFF. This chain joins TRBV29-1 and TRBJ2-1; the D gene TCRdb calls, TRBD1, cannot be checked with no DNA. This CDR3 has 14 residues. Germline V gene sequence: CDR1 SQVTM, CDR2 ANQGSEA.

The V and J genes are TRBV20-1 and TRBJ2-1. Looked up from germline, CDR1 is DFQATT and CDR2 is SNEGSKA (reference sequence). This CDR3 is built from 11 residues. The CDR3 here is CSANPYDEQFF.